The clone carrying this TCR beta chain was seen a handful of times. The sample originates from a study of shared clonotypes between healthy human individuals. Study as a whole: Donor composition was a couple of women and a few men, aged 18 to 49.

The CDR3 has 15 amino acids. Germline CDR1 MNHEY, CDR2 SMNVEV (reference sequence). After removal of 8 bases from V and 0 bases from J, the junction contained 7 bases not matched to a gene. Assay used: immunoSEQ multiplex PCR; TCRdb lists only in-frame clones, some missing. The sample has 150,000 to 200,000 clones; 80% to 95% are singletons. The source material was naive CD4+ T cells sorted from blood. This sample's subset: CD45RA+ positively selected. The chain couples TRBV27 to TRBJ2-7; 10 bases match TRBD2. The clonotype originates from a woman under 40 in good health. CDR3 loop: CASRFSGRASYEQYF. CDR3 coding DNA: TGTGCCAGCCGCTTCAGCGGGAGGGCCTCCTACGAGCAGTACTTC.